This T cell receptor beta chain was retrieved from a study of T cell responses to AZD1222 COVID-19 vaccine. Study results and caveats: At 160-218 and 743-854, vaccine-associated CD4 TCRs were dominant, and they spanned spike. Baseline seropositives among AZD1222 recipients totaled only six or seven. An increase in Spike-specific TCR breadth and depth was observed after two AZD1222 doses.

This clone was detected only once. Its antigen is not identified. Its ends do not fully match the called genes, so a read error is possible. The protocol was immunoSEQ multiplex PCR, while the TCRdb copy is restricted to in-frame clones and leaves out a portion. Among some 120,000 clones listed, 92% were seen once. Per germline, CDR1 SEHNR and CDR2 FQNEAQ (reference sequence). The CDR3 has 12 amino acids. This specimen was peripheral blood, taken on day 0 of AZD1222 vaccination. This chain connects TRBV7-9 to TRBJ2-1; 7 bases agree with TRBD1. This sequence was found in an adult in good health. Here the CDR3 reads CASSTRTGGWIF. For the CDR3, the DNA is TGTGCCAGCAGCACCCGGACAGGTGGTTGGATCTTC.